This TCR beta chain was identified in a study of OX40 agonist ivuxolimab in advanced cancers. Study context: Patients undergoing dose escalation presented with hepatocellular carcinoma, melanoma, renal cell or head and neck cancer. About 42% of patients had received prior checkpoint inhibitor therapy.

Germline V gene lookup returns CDR1 SGHNT and CDR2 YYREEE (reference sequence). Trimming at V came to 3 bases and at J to 5 bases, leaving 7 bases not matched to a gene. CDR3 length equals 14 residues. Patients who had autoimmune disease history or got systemic immunosuppression were left out. The study sampled blood at baseline, cycle 4 day 1, and cycle 7 day 1. Using immunoSEQ multiplex PCR, the repertoire was profiled, and TCRdb retains in-frame clones only, with some absent. The sample yields about 46,000 clones, 82% seen once. The receptor was isolated from an adult with an advanced solid tumor such as melanoma, head and neck, liver or kidney cancer. V and J are TRBV5-4 and TRBJ2-7, with 8 bases aligning to TRBD1. This specimen consisted of CD4+ or CD8+ T cells sorted from blood, obtained in a trial of the OX40 agonist ivuxolimab. As DNA, the CDR3 is TGTGCCAGCAGCTCAGGACAGGGTAGGCACGAGCAGTACTTC. It translates to CASSSGQGRHEQYF.